This is a list of T cell receptor beta chains from one sample in a study of brain T cells in children with intractable seizures. The table came from immunoSEQ multiplex PCR; TCRdb's copy has only in-frame clones and leaves some out. The sample includes 300,000 to 400,000 clones, over 85% seen only once; the top ten take 4.5% to 7%. The sample was peripheral blood, taken roughly 5 months after surgery. The receptors come from a boy younger than two with tuberous sclerosis and intractable seizures. CDR3s include the opening cysteine and the closing phenylalanine or tryptophan. A D gene is named only where the DNA matches it firmly. The size entry is marked missing in some rows and otherwise reads once, few, many or a size class.

TRBJ1-6	-	TRBD1	TRBV2	TGTGCCAGCAGTCTTGGGGGGACAGGGCCGCGTAATTCACCCCTCCACTTT	CASSLGGTGPRNSPLHF
TRBJ1-5	once	-	TRBV27	TGTGCCAGCAGTTTATCTGGGGACGGAAATCAGCCCCAGCATTTT	CASSLSGDGNQPQHF
TRBJ2-1	-	-	TRBV7-2	TGTGCCAGCAGCTTAACAAAGGTCAACCGGGACGCCTACAATGAGCAGTTCTTC	CASSLTKVNRDAYNEQFF
TRBJ2-4	-	TRBD2	TRBV6-5	TGTGCCAGCAGGGGGGGGAACATTCAGTACTTC	CASRGGNIQYF
TRBJ2-2	-	-	TRBV29-1	TGCAGCGTCCGAGACCAAGACACGAACACCGGGGAGCTGTTTTTT	CSVRDQDTNTGELFF
TRBJ2-7	-	TRBD1	TRBV24-1	TGTGCCACCAGTGACCGGGACAGAGACAACGAGCAGTACTTC	CATSDRDRDNEQYF
TRBJ1-5	-	TRBD1	TRBV2	TGTGCCAGCACCAATGGACAGGGGAACCAGCCCCAGCATTTT	CASTNGQGNQPQHF
TRBJ1-1	once	TRBD1	TRBV5-4	TGTGCCAGCAGCTTGTGGGGACAGGGAACCGAGAACACTGAAGCTTTCTTT	CASSLWGQGTENTEAFF
TRBJ1-2	-	-	TRBV19	TGTGCCACCCTATGGGGGGGCTACACCTTC	CATLWGGYTF
TRBJ2-2	-	-	TRBV5-1	TGCGCCAGCAGCTTGGGACAGAACACCGGGGAGCTGTTTTTT	CASSLGQNTGELFF
TRBJ1-2	-	-	TRBV5-8	TGTGCCAGCAGCGCGACCCGAACCTTAGACAGGAGAAGCCATGGCTACACCTTC	CASSATRTLDRRSHGYTF
TRBJ2-7	-	-	TRBV5-1	TGCGCCAGCAGCTTGGCCGCCAGGAGCTACGAGCAGTACTTC	CASSLAARSYEQYF
TRBJ2-7	once	-	TRBV4-1	TGCGCCAGCAGCCAACGGGAGAAGGTTGACGAGCAGTACTTC	CASSQREKVDEQYF
TRBJ1-5	-	-	TRBV27	TGTGCCAGCAGGCAGGGTGGCAATCAGCCCCAGCATTTT	CASRQGGNQPQHF
TRBJ1-2	-	TRBD1	TRBV18	TGTGCCAGCTCACAGGACAGGGTAACCTATGGCTACACCTTC	CASSQDRVTYGYTF
TRBJ1-6	-	TRBD1	TRBV9	TGTGCCAGCAGCGTGGGGGACAGGGCGAAAAATGACTATAATTCACCCCTCCACTTT	CASSVGDRAKNDYNSPLHF
TRBJ2-7	-	-	TRBV20-1	TGCAGTGGCAGCCCTAACTACGAGCAGTACTTC	CSGSPNYEQYF
TRBJ1-4	-	-	TRBV11-2	TGTGCCAGCAGCTTCCCCGGACGAGGGACTAATGAAAAACTGTTTTTT	CASSFPGRGTNEKLFF
TRBJ2-7	-	-	TRBV27	TGTGCCAGCAGTCTCACGGCGGCCGGATCCTACGAGCAGTACTTC	CASSLTAAGSYEQYF
TRBJ2-7	once	-	TRBV4-2	TGTGCCAGCAGCCAAGAAATAGGCGGATCCTACGACGTGCAGTACTTC	CASSQEIGGSYDVQYF
TRBJ2-1	-	TRBD2	TRBV4-1	TGCGCCAGCAGCCAGGAACCGGGACTAGCGGGAGGGCCCCTCTACAATGAGCAGTTCTTC	CASSQEPGLAGGPLYNEQFF
TRBJ2-6	-	-	TRBV19	TGTGCCACGACGGGAGTTTACCAACTCGGGGCCAACGTCCTGACTTTC	CATTGVYQLGANVLTF
TRBJ2-5	-	TRBD2	TRBV5-1	TGCGCCAGCAGCTTGGTGGCGGGGGGACAAGAGACCCAGTACTTC	CASSLVAGGQETQYF
TRBJ1-6	-	TRBD1	TRBV3-1/TRBV3-2	TGTGCCAGCAGCCAAGAAGACAGGGCTGATTCACCCCTCCACTTT	CASSQEDRADSPLHF
TRBJ1-5	-	-	TRBV13	TGTGCCAGCAGCTTAGGGGCCGGGATTAGCAATCAGCCCCAGCATTTT	CASSLGAGISNQPQHF
TRBJ1-6	-	-	TRBV30	TGTGCCTGGAGCAGAAGCTCCTATAATTCACCCCTCCACTTT	CAWSRSSYNSPLHF
TRBJ2-2	-	-	TRBV24-1	TGTGCCACCAGACAGGGTGGCACCGGGGAGCTGTTTTTT	CATRQGGTGELFF
TRBJ2-5	-	-	TRBV5-6	TGTGCCAGCAGCTTGTTCAGTCGGGGGGCAACTAGAAAAGAGACCCAGTACTTC	CASSLFSRGATRKETQYF
TRBJ2-7	-	-	TRBV15	TGTGCCACCAGCAGAGAGGGCCGCCCCAGGGGCGAGCAGTACTTC	CATSREGRPRGEQYF
TRBJ2-1	-	TRBD2	TRBV7-2	TGTGCCAGCAGCTTAGTAGCGGGAGAGGGTGAGCAGTTCTTC	CASSLVAGEGEQFF
TRBJ2-1	-	-	TRBV12-3/TRBV12-4	TGTGCCAGCAGTTTAAAGGGATATGAGCAGTTCTTC	CASSLKGYEQFF
TRBJ1-2	-	TRBD1	TRBV3-1/TRBV3-2	TGTGCCAGCAGCCAAGATGTGGGACAGGGAGTTCGCTACACCTTC	CASSQDVGQGVRYTF
TRBJ2-1	-	-	TRBV11-2	TGTGCCACAAGGACGGGGAAGGGTAGGACGTACAATGAGCAGTTCTTC	CATRTGKGRTYNEQFF
TRBJ2-1	-	-	TRBV19	TGTGCCAGTAGCACGGACGCCTACAATGAGCAGTTCTTC	CASSTDAYNEQFF
TRBJ2-7	-	-	TRBV19	TGTGCCAGTAGTATAATGGTAGGGGCCCCCTACGAGCAGTACTTC	CASSIMVGAPYEQYF
TRBJ1-4	-	-	TRBV14	TGTGCCAGCAGCCCACGACTAGTATGGGCAACTAATGAAAAACTGTTTTTT	CASSPRLVWATNEKLFF
TRBJ2-5	few	TRBD2	TRBV7-2	TGTGCCAGCAGCTTTCGAAGCGGGAGATGGGAGACCCAGTACTTC	CASSFRSGRWETQYF
TRBJ2-4	-	TRBD1	TRBV15	TGTGCCACCAGCAGAGTAGGGGACAGGGGGCGCGGGGACATTCAGTACTTC	CATSRVGDRGRGDIQYF
TRBJ2-6	-	-	TRBV7-6	TGTGCCAGCAGCTCTCTTAGTCCTACCTTTATCTCTGGGGCCAACGTCCTGACTTTC	CASSSLSPTFISGANVLTF
TRBJ2-7	-	-	TRBV14	TGTGCCAGCAGCCAAGATCGGCGCTACGGGCAGTACTTC	CASSQDRRYGQYF
TRBJ2-1	-	-	TRBV6-6	TGTGCCAGCAGCGGGCCGACGGGGACCTACAATGAGCAGTTCTTC	CASSGPTGTYNEQFF
TRBJ2-7	-	-	TRBV5-5	TGTGCCAGCAGCTTGGATTTGTCGGGGTGGTTCGAGCAGTACTTC	CASSLDLSGWFEQYF
TRBJ1-3	-	TRBD1	TRBV6-6	TGTGCCAGCAGTATCGACAGGGTCTCTGGAAACACCATATATTTT	CASSIDRVSGNTIYF
TRBJ2-1	-	TRBD1	TRBV6-5	TGTGCCAGCATTCTCCGGGACAGGGGTTACAATGAGCAGTTCTTC	CASILRDRGYNEQFF
TRBJ2-5	-	-	TRBV15	TGTGCCACCAGCAGCCACCTAGAGACCCAGTACTTC	CATSSHLETQYF
TRBJ1-5	-	-	TRBV7-2	TGTGCCAGCACCCCGGCCAGGGAACAGCCCCAGCATTTT	CASTPAREQPQHF
TRBJ1-1	-	-	TRBV7-7	TGTGCTAGCAGCTCGACAGTGAACACTGAAGCTTTCTTT	CASSSTVNTEAFF
TRBJ1-3	few	-	TRBV9	TGTGCCAGCAGCGTCACTGGAAACACCATATATTTT	CASSVTGNTIYF
TRBJ2-3	-	-	TRBV7-6	TGTGCCAGCAGCTTAGTGGTCAGACCTAGCACAGATACGCAGTATTTT	CASSLVVRPSTDTQYF
TRBJ1-6	-	-	TRBV28	TGTGCCAGCACCACCGCGTCAGTGGGTAATTCACCCCTCCACTTT	CASTTASVGNSPLHF
TRBJ2-7	-	-	TRBV3-1/TRBV3-2	TGTGCCAGCAGCCAATGGACTTCCTACGAGCAGTACTTC	CASSQWTSYEQYF
TRBJ1-1	-	-	TRBV7-9	TGTGCCAGCAGCTTAGGAGGGCTGAACACTGAAGCTTTCTTT	CASSLGGLNTEAFF
TRBJ1-2	-	TRBD1	TRBV19	TGTGCCAGTAGTCATCTCAGGACAGGCGAGGCTAACTATGGCTACACCTTC	CASSHLRTGEANYGYTF
TRBJ2-6	-	-	TRBV11-2	TGTGCCAGCAGCTTAGGCAGAAACTCTGGGGCCAACGTCCTGACTTTC	CASSLGRNSGANVLTF
TRBJ2-5	-	TRBD1	TRBV20-1	TGCAGTGCTAGTCAGGGGGCCTGGGAGACCCAGTACTTC	CSASQGAWETQYF